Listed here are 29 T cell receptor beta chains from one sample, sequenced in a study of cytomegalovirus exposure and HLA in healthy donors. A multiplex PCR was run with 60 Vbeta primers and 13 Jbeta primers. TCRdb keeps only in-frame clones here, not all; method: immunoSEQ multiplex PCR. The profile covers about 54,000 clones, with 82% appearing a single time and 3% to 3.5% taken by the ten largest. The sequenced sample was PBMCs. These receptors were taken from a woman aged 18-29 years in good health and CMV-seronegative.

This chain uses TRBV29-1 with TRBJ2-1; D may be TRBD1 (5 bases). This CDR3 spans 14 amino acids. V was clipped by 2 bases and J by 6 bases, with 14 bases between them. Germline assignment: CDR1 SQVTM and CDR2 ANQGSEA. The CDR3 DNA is TGCAGCGTTGAACAGGGCGAGATGGTCAATGAGCAGTTCTTC. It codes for CSVEQGEMVNEQFF.

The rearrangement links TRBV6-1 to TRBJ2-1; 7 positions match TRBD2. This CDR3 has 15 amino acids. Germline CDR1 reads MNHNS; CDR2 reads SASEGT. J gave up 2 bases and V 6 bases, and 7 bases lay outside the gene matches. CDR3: CASSPSSGTYNEQFF. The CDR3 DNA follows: TGTGCCAGCAGCCCCTCTAGCGGCACCTACAATGAGCAGTTCTTC.

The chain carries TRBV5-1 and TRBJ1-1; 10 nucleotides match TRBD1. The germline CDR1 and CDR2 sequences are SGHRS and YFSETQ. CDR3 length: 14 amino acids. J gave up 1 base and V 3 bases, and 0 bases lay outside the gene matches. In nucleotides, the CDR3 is TGCGCCAGCAGCTGGGACAGGGGGAACACTGAAGCTTTCTTT. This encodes CASSWDRGNTEAFF.

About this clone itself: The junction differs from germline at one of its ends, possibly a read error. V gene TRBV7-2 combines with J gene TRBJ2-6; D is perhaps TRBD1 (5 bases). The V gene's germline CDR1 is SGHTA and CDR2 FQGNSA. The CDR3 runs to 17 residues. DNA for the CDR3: TGTGCCAGCAGCTTTTTTGGGGTCACCTCTGGGGCCAACGGCCTGACTTTC. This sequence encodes CASSFFGVTSGANGLTF.

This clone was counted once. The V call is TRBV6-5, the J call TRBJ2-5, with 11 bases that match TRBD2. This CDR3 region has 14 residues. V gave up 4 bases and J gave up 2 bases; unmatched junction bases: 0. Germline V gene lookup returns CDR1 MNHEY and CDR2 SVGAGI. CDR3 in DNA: TGTGCCAGCAGTTGGACTAGCGGGCAAGAGACCCAGTACTTC. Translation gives CASSWTSGQETQYF.

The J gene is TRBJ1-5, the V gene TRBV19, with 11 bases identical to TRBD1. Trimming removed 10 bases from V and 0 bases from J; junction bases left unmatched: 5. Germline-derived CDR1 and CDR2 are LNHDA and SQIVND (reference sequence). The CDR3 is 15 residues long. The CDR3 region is CATGGQGGSNQPQHF. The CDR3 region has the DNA TGTGCCACCGGGGGACAGGGGGGTAGCAATCAGCCCCAGCATTTT. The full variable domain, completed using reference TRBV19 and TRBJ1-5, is DGGITQSPKYLFRKEGQNVTLSCEQNLNHDAMYWYRQDPGQGLRLIYYSQIVNDFQKGDIAEGYSVSREKKESFPLTVTSAQKNPTAFYLCATGGQGGSNQPQHFGDGTRLSIL.

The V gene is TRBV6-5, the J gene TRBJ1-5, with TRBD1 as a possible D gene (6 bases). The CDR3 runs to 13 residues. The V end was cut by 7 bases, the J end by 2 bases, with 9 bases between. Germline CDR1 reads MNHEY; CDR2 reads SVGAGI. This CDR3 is CASKAGGNQPQHF. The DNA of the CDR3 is TGTGCCAGCAAAGCAGGGGGCAATCAGCCCCAGCATTTT.

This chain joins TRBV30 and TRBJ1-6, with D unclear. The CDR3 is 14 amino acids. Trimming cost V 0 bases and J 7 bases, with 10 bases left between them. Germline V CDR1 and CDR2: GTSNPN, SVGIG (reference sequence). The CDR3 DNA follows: TGTGCCTGGAGTGTACTCCAAGAAAATTCACCCCTCCACTTT. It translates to CAWSVLQENSPLHF.

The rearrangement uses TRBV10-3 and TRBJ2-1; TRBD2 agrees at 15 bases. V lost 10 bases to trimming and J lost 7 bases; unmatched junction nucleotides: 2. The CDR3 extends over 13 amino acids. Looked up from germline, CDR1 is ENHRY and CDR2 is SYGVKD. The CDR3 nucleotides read TGTGCCACCGGGACTAGCGGGAGGAATGAGCAGTTCTTC. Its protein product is CATGTSGRNEQFF.

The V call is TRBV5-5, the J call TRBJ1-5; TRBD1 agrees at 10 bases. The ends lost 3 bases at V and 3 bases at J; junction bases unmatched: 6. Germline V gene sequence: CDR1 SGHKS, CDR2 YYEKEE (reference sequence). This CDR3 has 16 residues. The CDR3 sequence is CASSWDGQGDNQPQHF. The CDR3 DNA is TGTGCCAGCAGCTGGGACGGACAGGGGGACAATCAGCCCCAGCATTTT.

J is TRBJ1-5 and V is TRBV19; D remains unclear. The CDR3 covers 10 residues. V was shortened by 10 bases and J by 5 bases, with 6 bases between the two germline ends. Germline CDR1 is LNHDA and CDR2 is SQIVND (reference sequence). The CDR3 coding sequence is TGTGCCACCCTCTATCAGCCCCAGCATTTT. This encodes CATLYQPQHF.

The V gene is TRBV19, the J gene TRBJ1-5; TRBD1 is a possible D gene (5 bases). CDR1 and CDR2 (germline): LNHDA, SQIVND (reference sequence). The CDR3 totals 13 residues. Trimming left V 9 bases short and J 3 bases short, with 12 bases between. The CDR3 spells CASQTEINQPQHF. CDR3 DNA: TGTGCCAGCCAGACAGAAATCAATCAGCCCCAGCATTTT.

The chain's CDR3 is CASSFTTRNSPLHF. The CDR3 DNA reads as TGTGCCAGCAGCTTCACGACTCGGAATTCACCCCTCCACTTT. This chain uses TRBV11-3 with TRBJ1-6; unclear D gene. The CDR3 runs to 14 residues. Trimming left V 3 bases short and J 7 bases short, with 10 bases between. Germline CDR1 SGHNT, CDR2 YENEEA.

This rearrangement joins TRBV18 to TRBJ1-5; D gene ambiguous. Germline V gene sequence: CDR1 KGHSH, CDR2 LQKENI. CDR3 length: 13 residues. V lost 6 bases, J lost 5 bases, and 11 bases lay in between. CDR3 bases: TGTGCCAGCTCGCCCCTGAGGGATCAGCCCCAGCATTTT. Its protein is CASSPLRDQPQHF.

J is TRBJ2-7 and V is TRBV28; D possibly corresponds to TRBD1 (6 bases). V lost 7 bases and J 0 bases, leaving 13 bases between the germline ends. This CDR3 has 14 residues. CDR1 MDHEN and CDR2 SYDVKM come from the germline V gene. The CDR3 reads CASTSQGSSYEQYF. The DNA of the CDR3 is TGTGCCAGCACAAGTCAGGGGAGCTCCTACGAGCAGTACTTC.

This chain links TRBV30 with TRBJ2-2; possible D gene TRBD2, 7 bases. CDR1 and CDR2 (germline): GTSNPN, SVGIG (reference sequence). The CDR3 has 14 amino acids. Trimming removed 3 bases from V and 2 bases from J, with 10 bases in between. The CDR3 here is CAWRRGGNTGELFF. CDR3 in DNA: TGTGCCTGGAGGCGCGGGGGCAACACCGGGGAGCTGTTTTTT.

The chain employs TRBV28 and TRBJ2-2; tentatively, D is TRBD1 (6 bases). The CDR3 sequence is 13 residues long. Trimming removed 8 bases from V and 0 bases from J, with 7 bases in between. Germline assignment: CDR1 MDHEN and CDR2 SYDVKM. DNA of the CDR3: TGTGCCAGCGGACAGTCGAACACCGGGGAGCTGTTTTTT. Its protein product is CASGQSNTGELFF.

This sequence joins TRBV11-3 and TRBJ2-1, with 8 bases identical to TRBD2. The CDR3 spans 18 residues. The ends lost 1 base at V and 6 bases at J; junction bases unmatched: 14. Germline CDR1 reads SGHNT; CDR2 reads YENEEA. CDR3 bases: TGTGCCAGCAGCTTAGGCCTTGGGACTATCGGGGGGGGCAATGAGCAGTTCTTC. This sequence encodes CASSLGLGTIGGGNEQFF.

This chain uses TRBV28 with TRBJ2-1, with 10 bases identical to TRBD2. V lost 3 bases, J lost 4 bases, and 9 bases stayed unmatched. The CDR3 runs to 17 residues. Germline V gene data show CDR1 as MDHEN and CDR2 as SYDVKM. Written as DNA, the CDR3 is TGTGCCAGCAGTTTGCGTAAGGGACTAGCGAGTTACAATGAGCAGTTCTTC. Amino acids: CASSLRKGLASYNEQFF.

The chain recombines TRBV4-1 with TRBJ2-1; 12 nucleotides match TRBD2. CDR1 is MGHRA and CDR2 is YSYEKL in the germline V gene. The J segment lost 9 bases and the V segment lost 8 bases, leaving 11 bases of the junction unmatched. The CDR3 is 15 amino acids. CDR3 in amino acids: CASGRASGRAGEQFF. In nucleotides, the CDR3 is TGCGCCAGCGGAAGGGCTAGCGGGAGGGCTGGTGAGCAGTTCTTC.

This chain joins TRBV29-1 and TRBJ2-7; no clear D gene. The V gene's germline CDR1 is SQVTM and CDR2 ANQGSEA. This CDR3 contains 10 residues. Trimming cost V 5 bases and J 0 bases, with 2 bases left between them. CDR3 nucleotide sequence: TGCAGCGTTCTCTCCTACGAGCAGTACTTC. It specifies CSVLSYEQYF.

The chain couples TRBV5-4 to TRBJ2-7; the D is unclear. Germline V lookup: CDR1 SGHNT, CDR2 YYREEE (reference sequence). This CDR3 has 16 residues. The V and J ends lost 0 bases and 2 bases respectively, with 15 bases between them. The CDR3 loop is CASSLAGSAKPYEQYF. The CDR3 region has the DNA TGTGCCAGCAGCTTGGCCGGTTCAGCGAAACCCTACGAGCAGTACTTC.

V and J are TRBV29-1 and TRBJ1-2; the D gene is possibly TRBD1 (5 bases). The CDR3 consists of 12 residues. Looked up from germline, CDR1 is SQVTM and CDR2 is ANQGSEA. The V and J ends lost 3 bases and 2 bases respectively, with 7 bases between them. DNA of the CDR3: TGCAGCGTTGATAACAGGAACTATGGCTACACCTTC. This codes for CSVDNRNYGYTF.

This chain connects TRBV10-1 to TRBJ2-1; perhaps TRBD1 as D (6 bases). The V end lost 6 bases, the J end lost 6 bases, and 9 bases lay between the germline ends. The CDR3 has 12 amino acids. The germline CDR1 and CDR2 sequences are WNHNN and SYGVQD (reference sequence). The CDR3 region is CASSQGGNEQFF. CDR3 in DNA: TGCGCCAGCAGCCAAGGGGGCAATGAGCAGTTCTTC.

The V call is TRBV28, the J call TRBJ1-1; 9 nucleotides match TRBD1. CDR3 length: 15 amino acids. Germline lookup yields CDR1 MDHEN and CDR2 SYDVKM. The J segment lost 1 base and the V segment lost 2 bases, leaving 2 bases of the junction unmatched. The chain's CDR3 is CASSLPDRGNTEAFF. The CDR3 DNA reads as TGTGCCAGCAGTTTACCGGACAGGGGGAACACTGAAGCTTTCTTT.

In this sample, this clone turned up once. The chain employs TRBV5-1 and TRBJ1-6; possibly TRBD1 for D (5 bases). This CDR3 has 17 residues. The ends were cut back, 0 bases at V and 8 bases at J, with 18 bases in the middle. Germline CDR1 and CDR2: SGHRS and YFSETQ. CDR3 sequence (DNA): TGCGCCAGCAGCTTGGTGGGAGTCGGGGGTGTTGATTCACCCCTCCACTTT. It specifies CASSLVGVGGVDSPLHF.

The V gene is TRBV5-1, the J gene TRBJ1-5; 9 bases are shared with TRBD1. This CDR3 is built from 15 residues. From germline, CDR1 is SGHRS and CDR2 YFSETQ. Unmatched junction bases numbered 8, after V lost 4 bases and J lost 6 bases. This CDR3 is CASSRTGGDSQPQHF. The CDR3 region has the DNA TGCGCCAGCAGCCGCACAGGGGGCGATAGTCAGCCCCAGCATTTT.

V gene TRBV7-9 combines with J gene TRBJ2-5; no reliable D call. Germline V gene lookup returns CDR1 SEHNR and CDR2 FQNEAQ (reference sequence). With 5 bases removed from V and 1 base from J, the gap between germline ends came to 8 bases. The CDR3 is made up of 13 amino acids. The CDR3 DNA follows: TGTGCCAGCAGCGCACGGGTCCAAGAGACCCAGTACTTC. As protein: CASSARVQETQYF.

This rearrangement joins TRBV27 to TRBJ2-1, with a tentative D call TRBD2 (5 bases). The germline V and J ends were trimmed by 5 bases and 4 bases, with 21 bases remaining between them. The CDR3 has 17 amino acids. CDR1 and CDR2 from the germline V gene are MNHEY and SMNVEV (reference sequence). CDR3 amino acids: CASSPPFAVKRYNEQFF. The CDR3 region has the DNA TGTGCCAGCAGTCCCCCATTCGCGGTTAAGCGGTACAATGAGCAGTTCTTC.